These 10 T cell receptor beta chains share one sample of origin, sequenced in a study of shared clonotypes between healthy human individuals. Naive CD8 populations comprised CD45RO-negative cells positively selected for CCR7, excluding terminally differentiated effector memory CD45RA+ cells. The repertoire was sequenced with immunoSEQ multiplex PCR; TCRdb's copy has only in-frame clones and lacks some. The data contain around 2.1 million clones, approximately 94% of them singletons. Source material: naive CD8+ T cells from PBMCs. The receptors stem from a man between 18 and 35 years old in good health. Some clones in this sample may be carry-over from other donors' samples.

This chain joins TRBV6-5 and TRBJ2-2; 8 positions agree with TRBD2. Germline CDR1 MNHEY, CDR2 SVGAGI. V lost 0 bases and J lost 6; bases outside the gene matches: 6. This CDR3 has 16 amino acids. The CDR3 region has the DNA TGTGCCAGCAGTTACTCGTCCAGCGGGAGCTCCGGGGAGCTGTTTTTT. The encoded protein is CASSYSSSGSSGELFF.

The chain recombines TRBV5-1 with TRBJ2-1; TRBD1 might be the D (5 bases). The V end lost 2 bases, the J end lost 5 bases, and 14 bases lay between the germline ends. Germline-derived CDR1 and CDR2 are SGHRS and YFSETQ. The CDR3 extends over 15 amino acids. The CDR3 bases are TGCGCCAGCAGCTTAAGGGGTGATTTCCACAATGAGCAGTTCTTC. It yields the protein CASSLRGDFHNEQFF.

The CDR3 loop reads CASSFDKARGTEAFF. The CDR3 bases are TGCGCCAGCAGCTTCGATAAGGCTCGGGGCACTGAAGCTTTCTTT. The chain combines TRBV5-1 with TRBJ1-1, with D unresolved. Trimming took 2 bases from V and 4 from J, leaving 15 bases between them. From germline, CDR1 is SGHRS and CDR2 YFSETQ. CDR3 length: 15 residues.

On this clone: Additional DNA sequences in this sample encode the identical CDR3. V usage is TRBV7-9 and J usage is TRBJ2-5; the match to TRBD1 covers 10 bases. V lost 3 bases, J lost 4 bases, and 2 bases stayed unmatched. The CDR3 is 14 residues long. Germline loops: CDR1 SEHNR, CDR2 FQNEAQ (reference sequence). The CDR3 region is CASSLRDRGETQYF. The CDR3 coding sequence is TGTGCCAGCAGCTTGAGGGACAGGGGAGAGACCCAGTACTTC.

V and J are TRBV15 and TRBJ2-5; 8 positions match TRBD2. Judging by the DNA end, TRBJ2-7 fits better; the J call may be wrong. The CDR3 totals 17 residues. From germline, CDR1 is LNHNV and CDR2 YYDKDF (reference sequence). CDR3 DNA sequence: TGTGCCACCAGCAGAGTCCCCAAAAGCGGGAGTCACTACGAGCAGTACTTC. It codes for CATSRVPKSGSHYEQYF.

The chain uses TRBV5-1 and TRBJ2-7, with 7 positions matching TRBD1. CDR3 length equals 16 residues. The V gene's germline CDR1 is SGHRS and CDR2 YFSETQ. V shed 0 bases and J 4 bases; nucleotides not matched to a gene: 10. In nucleotides, the CDR3 is TGCGCCAGCAGCTTGGATTGGACAGGAGACGGTTACGAGCAGTACTTC. Protein sequence: CASSLDWTGDGYEQYF.

Written as DNA, the CDR3 is TGTGCCAGCAGCCGTAGCGGGAGTTCCTACGAGCAGTACTTC. Protein sequence: CASSRSGSSYEQYF. The chain is built from TRBV5-8 and TRBJ2-7; TRBD2 aligns across 9 bases. V was pared by 4 bases and J by 1 base, with 3 bases of the junction left unmatched. This CDR3 has 14 amino acids. Germline-derived CDR1 and CDR2 are SGHTS and YDEGEE. Variable domain in full (rest from reference TRBV5-8 and TRBJ2-7): EAGVTQSPTHLIKTRGQQATLRCSPISGHTSVYWYQQALGLGLQFLLWYDEGEERNRGNFPPRFSGRQFPNYSSELNVNALELEDSALYLCASSRSGSSYEQYFGPGTRLTVT.

This sequence joins TRBV4-1 and TRBJ2-3; tentatively, D is TRBD1 or TRBD2 (5 bases each). The CDR3 spans 17 residues. Trimming stripped 0 bases from V and 2 bases from J, with 15 bases between. CDR1 MGHRA and CDR2 YSYEKL come from the germline V gene. In DNA, the CDR3 is TGCGCCAGCAGCCAAGATCCGGGACCCCAGCCCACAGATACGCAGTATTTT. Its translation is CASSQDPGPQPTDTQYF.

The rearrangement links TRBV9 to TRBJ2-7; 9 bases are shared with TRBD1. This CDR3 is built from 14 residues. Trimming cost V 3 bases and J 3 bases; bases outside gene matches: 4. The germline gives CDR1 SGDLS, CDR2 YYNGEE. CDR3 sequence reads: CASSEGTGLYEQYF. The CDR3 DNA is TGTGCCAGCAGCGAGGGGACAGGGCTCTACGAGCAGTACTTC.

The genes are TRBV4-1 and TRBJ2-5, with D possibly matching TRBD2 (6 bases). The J call may be wrong; the DNA end is better matched by TRBJ2-7. Germline loops: CDR1 MGHRA, CDR2 YSYEKL. This CDR3 region has 16 residues. This CDR3 is CASSQEGAGRDYEQYF. CDR3 nucleotides: TGCGCCAGCAGCCAAGAAGGGGCCGGGCGGGACTACGAGCAGTACTTC.